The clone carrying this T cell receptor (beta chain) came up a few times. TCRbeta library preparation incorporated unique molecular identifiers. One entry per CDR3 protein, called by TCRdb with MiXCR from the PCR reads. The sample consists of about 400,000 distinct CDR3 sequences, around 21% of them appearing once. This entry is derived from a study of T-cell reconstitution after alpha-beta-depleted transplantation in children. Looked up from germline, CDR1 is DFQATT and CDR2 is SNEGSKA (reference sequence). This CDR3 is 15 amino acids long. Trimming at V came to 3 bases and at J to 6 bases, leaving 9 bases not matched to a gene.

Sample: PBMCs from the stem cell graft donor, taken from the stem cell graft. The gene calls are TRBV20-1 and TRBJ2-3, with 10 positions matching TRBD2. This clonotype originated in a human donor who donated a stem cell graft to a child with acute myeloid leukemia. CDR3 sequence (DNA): TGCAGTGCTAGGTCCCTTAGCGGGAGGTTCGATACGCAGTATTTT. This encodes CSARSLSGRFDTQYF.